This T cell receptor (beta chain) is from a study of blood T cell repertoires in COVID-19 (dated by TCRdb to 2018 to 2021). For context, the study as a whole: Samples covering the acute and convalescent phases of COVID-19 were provided by collaborators in the United States, Italy and Spain. The prospective study material was composed of cDNA or gDNA derived from T cells, B-cell-depleted T cells, or PBMCs. The dataset comprised deeply sampled blood TCRbeta repertoires from subjects exposed to, actively infected with, or recovered from COVID-19. The repertoires were made available in a free public database intended to serve as a resource for research on the immune response to SARS-CoV-2. Samples came from the ongoing ImmuneRACE study (first 160 participants) plus 1,254 subjects from 6 global collaborators. The sample metadata nearly always contained a de-identified subject ID, COVID-19 status, age in years and sex. Where available, HLA class I and class II types were obtained from metadata supplied by the sample provider rather than from assay-based typing. Study-level results and caveats: Clinical and demographic metadata were provided uncurated, with the amount varying by source and participant.

This clone was found a few times. The target of this receptor is not known. There are no base qualities to consult, and no much larger clone falls within one base. Enrolling through a virtual design, the prospective study's participants ranged in age from roughly 18 to 90 years and lived across roughly 23 United States geographic areas. In the prospective study, participants were assigned to cohorts based on the clinical history participants reported in a screening survey and a study questionnaire. Exposed participants had been in contact, within 2 weeks of entering the study, with a person who had a PCR-confirmed or clinician-diagnosed case of COVID-19. In the prospective study, whole blood, serum and a nasopharyngeal or oropharyngeal swab were collected from each participant by mobile phlebotomists. Additional blood draws and questionnaires over a 2-month period could optionally be provided by prospective study participants. Before DNA extraction, prospective study blood samples were shipped either frozen or at room temperature.

V lost 3 bases and J lost 4 bases, and the count of bases not matched to a germline gene is 10. The germline V gene specifies SGHRS as CDR1 and YFSETQ as CDR2. Including cysteine and phenylalanine, the CDR3 has 18 amino acids. Only the CDR3 region is kept as DNA, spanning 54 bases read in frame from base 1. TCRbeta CDR3 regions were amplified from genomic DNA by means of the immunoSEQ Assay, a bias-controlled multiplex PCR. Concerning the study's data processing: Nucleated cell counts per sample were estimated from amplification of reference gene primers within the assay. To quantify the absolute abundance of each unique TCRbeta CDR3 rearrangement, sequence reads were collapsed and filtered. For each sample, productive Simpson clonality was calculated as the square root of Simpson's diversity index across productive rearrangements. Sourced from immuneACCESS, this table was stored by TCRdb with only in-frame sequences that have V and J called. A share of the clones is absent; for the studies checked, an unresolved V gene accounts for under half, and the remainder has no known explanation. Clone size and the V and J calls come from that table; the DNA yielded D and trimming. Here the sample has 350,000 to 450,000 clones; around nine tenths occur a single time. Together, the top ten hold 1.4% to 1.5% of the sample.

This receptor was taken from a young woman who had been exposed to COVID-19. The sample comprised PBMCs or T cells enriched from blood (not recorded which). The V and J genes are TRBV5-1 and TRBJ2-5; TRBD2 agrees with 15 junctional bases. The bases are TGCGCCAGCAGCTCCCGGACTAGCGGGGGGGGCGGAAGAGAGACCCAGTACTTC. This translates into CASSSRTSGGGGRETQYF.